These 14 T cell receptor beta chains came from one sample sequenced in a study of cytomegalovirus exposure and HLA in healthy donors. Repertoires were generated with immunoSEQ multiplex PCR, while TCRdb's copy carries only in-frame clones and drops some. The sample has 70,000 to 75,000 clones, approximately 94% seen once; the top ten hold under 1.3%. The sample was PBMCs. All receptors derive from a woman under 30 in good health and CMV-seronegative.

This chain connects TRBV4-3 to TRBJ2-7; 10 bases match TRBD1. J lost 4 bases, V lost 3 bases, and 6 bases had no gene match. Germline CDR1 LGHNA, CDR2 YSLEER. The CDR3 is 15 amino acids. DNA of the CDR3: TGCGCCAGCAGCCAGGACAGGGGGGGGACGTACGAGCAGTACTTC. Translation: CASSQDRGGTYEQYF.

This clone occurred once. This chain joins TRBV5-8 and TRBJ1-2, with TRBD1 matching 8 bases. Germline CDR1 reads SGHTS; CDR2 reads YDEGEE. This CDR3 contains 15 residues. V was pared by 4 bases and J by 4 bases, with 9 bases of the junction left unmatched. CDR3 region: CASSPTGAIGYGYTF. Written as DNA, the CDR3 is TGTGCCAGCAGCCCGACAGGGGCTATCGGCTATGGCTACACCTTC. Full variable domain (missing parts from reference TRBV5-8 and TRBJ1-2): EAGVTQSPTHLIKTRGQQATLRCSPISGHTSVYWYQQALGLGLQFLLWYDEGEERNRGNFPPRFSGRQFPNYSSELNVNALELEDSALYLCASSPTGAIGYGYTFGSGTRLTVV.

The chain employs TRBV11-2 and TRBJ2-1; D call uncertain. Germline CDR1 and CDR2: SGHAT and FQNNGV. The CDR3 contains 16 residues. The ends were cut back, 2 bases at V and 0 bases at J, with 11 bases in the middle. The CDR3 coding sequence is TGTGCCAGCAGCTTAAGCATCCCGGGCTCCTACAATGAGCAGTTCTTC. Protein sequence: CASSLSIPGSYNEQFF.

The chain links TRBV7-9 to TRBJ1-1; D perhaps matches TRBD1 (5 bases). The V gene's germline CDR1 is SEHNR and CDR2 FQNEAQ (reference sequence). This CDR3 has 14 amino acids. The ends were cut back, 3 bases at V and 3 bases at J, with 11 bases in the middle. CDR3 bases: TGTGCCAGCAGCTTCGATCGGGGGTACACTGAAGCTTTCTTT. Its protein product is CASSFDRGYTEAFF.

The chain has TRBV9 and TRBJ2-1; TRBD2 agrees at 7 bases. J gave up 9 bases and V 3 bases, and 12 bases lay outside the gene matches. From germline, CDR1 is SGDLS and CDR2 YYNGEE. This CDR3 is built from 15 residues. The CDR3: CASSGGRTRRGEQFF. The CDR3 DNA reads TGTGCCAGCAGCGGGGGGAGGACTAGACGTGGTGAGCAGTTCTTC.

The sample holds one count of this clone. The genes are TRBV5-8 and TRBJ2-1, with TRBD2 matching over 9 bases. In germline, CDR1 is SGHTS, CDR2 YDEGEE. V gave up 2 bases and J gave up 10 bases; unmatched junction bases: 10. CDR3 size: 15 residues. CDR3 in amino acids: CASSFGASGKEEQFF. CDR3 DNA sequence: TGTGCCAGCAGCTTCGGTGCTAGCGGGAAGGAAGAGCAGTTCTTC. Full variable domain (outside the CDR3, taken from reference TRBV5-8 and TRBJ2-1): EAGVTQSPTHLIKTRGQQATLRCSPISGHTSVYWYQQALGLGLQFLLWYDEGEERNRGNFPPRFSGRQFPNYSSELNVNALELEDSALYLCASSFGASGKEEQFFGPGTRLTVL.

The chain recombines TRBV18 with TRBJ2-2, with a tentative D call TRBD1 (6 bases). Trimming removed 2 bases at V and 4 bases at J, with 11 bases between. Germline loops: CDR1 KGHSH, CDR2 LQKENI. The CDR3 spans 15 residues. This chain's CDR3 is CASSPNDRTTGELFF. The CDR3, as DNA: TGTGCCAGCTCACCAAATGACAGGACCACCGGGGAGCTGTTTTTT.

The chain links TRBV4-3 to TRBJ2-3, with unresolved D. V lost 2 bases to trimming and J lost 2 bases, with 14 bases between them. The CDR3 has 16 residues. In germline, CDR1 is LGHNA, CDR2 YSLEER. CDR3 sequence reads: CASSQNSRSPTDTQYF. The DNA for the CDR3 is TGCGCCAGCAGCCAAAACAGTCGAAGCCCCACAGATACGCAGTATTTT.

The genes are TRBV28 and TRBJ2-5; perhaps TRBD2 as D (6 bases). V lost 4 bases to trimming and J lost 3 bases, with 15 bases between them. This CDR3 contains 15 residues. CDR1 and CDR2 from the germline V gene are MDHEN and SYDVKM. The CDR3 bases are TGTGCCAGCAGTTCCCTTTCGGGAGTGAAAGAGACCCAGTACTTC. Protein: CASSSLSGVKETQYF.

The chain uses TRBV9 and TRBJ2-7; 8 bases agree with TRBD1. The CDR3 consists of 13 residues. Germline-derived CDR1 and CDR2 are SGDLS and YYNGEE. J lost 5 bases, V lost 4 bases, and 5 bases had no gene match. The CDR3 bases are TGTGCCAGCAGCCCGACAGGGGATCACGAGCAGTACTTC. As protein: CASSPTGDHEQYF.

CDR3 nucleotide sequence: TGTGCCAGCAGCTTAGCCGGGAACACTGAAGCTTTCTTT. Translation gives CASSLAGNTEAFF. This sequence joins TRBV7-2 and TRBJ1-1; no clear D gene. Trimming shortened V by 0 bases and J by 1 base, and 3 bases separated the two germline ends. The CDR3 extends over 13 amino acids. CDR1 and CDR2 (germline): SGHTA, FQGNSA.

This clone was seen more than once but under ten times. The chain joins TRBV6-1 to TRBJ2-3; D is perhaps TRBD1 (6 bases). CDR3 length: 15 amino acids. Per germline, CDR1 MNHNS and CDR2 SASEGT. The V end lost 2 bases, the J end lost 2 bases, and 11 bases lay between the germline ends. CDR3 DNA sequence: TGTGCCAGCAGTGAATCGAGGGGACACACAGATACGCAGTATTTT. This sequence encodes CASSESRGHTDTQYF.

Here the CDR3 DNA reads TGTGCCAGCAGTAAAATTCCAGGTAGGGGCACTGAAGCTTTCTTT. This codes for CASSKIPGRGTEAFF. V is TRBV27 and J is TRBJ1-1; TRBD1 might be the D (5 bases). CDR3 length: 15 residues. Per the germline V gene, CDR1 is MNHEY and CDR2 is SMNVEV (reference sequence). V lost 5 bases and J lost 4, with 17 bases in between.

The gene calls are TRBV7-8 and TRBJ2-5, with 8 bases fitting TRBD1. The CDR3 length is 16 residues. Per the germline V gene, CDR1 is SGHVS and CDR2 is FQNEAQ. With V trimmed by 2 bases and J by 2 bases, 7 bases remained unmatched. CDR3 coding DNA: TGTGCCAGCAGCTTACTGACAGGGGACCTACAAGAGACCCAGTACTTC. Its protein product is CASSLLTGDLQETQYF.